This TCR beta chain is from a study of Ad26.COV2.S vaccination and SARS-CoV-2 variants. The wider study: Administration of Ad26.COV2.S was intramuscular, either once or twice 56 days apart.

Specified treatment: some 20 received Ad26.COV2.S at low or high dose, single or two shots; several received placebo; per-sample allocation not given. The investigators took samples on day 63 after the first vaccine or placebo injection. Its platform was an Ad26 vector, and its expressed antigen was Wuhan-strain SARS-CoV-2 spike. TCRdb's table, derived via immunoSEQ multiplex PCR, lists solely in-frame clones and lacks some. The data hold roughly 680,000 clones, with around 90% observed a single time. Between the trimmed V and J ends, which lost 4 bases and 1 base, there was a span of 4 bases. Germline loops: CDR1 GTSNPN, CDR2 SVGIG (reference sequence). The CDR3 is 11 residues long.

This clonotype was sampled from a person between 18 and 60 years old who received the Ad26.COV2.S COVID-19 vaccine or a placebo. The chain couples TRBV30 to TRBJ2-5, with D hard to call. This sample comprised peripheral blood, obtained in a trial of Ad26.COV2.S vaccine versus placebo. The CDR3 DNA reads TGTGCCTGGATAGGCCAAGAGACCCAGTACTTC. Residues: CAWIGQETQYF.